Listed below are T cell receptor beta chains from one sample, sequenced in a study of beta chain features in type 1 diabetes. The protocol was immunoSEQ multiplex PCR, while the TCRdb copy is restricted to in-frame clones and leaves out a portion. The table shows just over 150,000 clones, with 11% occurring only once. Sequenced material: central memory CD4+ T cells from blood. These receptor sequences come from a man aged 18 to 35 in good health. Both conserved end residues are part of each CDR3. A D gene is named only where the DNA matches it firmly. Size is stated for part of the rows, as once, few or many counts, or as a class when the clone is expanded.

CDR3 protein | CDR3 DNA | J gene | D gene | V gene | clone size
CATSKGAGKGSGEKLFF | TGTGCCACCTCCAAAGGGGCAGGGAAGGGCTCTGGTGAAAAACTGTTTTTT | TRBJ1-4 | NA | TRBV2 | few
CASLSYNEQFF | TGTGCCAGCCTTTCCTACAATGAGCAGTTCTTC | TRBJ2-1 | NA | TRBV28 | NA
CASSFAENTEAFF | TGCGCCAGCAGCTTTGCCGAGAACACTGAAGCTTTCTTT | TRBJ1-1 | NA | TRBV4-1 | few
CASSEVAKGNQPQHF | TGTGCCAGCAGTGAGGTCGCCAAGGGCAATCAGCCCCAGCATTTT | TRBJ1-5 | NA | TRBV2 | NA
CASSEPSTALKNIQYF | TGTGCCAGCAGTGAACCCTCGACAGCCCTGAAAAACATTCAGTACTTC | TRBJ2-4 | NA | TRBV25-1 | few
CASSVDVGKIYEQYF | TGTGCCAGCAGCGTAGATGTCGGGAAGATCTACGAGCAGTACTTC | TRBJ2-7 | NA | TRBV9 | NA
CASSPLPLGSEQFF | TGTGCCAGCAGCCCGCTACCACTAGGGAGTGAGCAGTTCTTC | TRBJ2-1 | NA | TRBV7-7 | NA
CASSRDRAYEQYF | TGTGCCAGCAGCCGCGACAGGGCCTACGAGCAGTACTTC | TRBJ2-7 | TRBD1 | TRBV7-8 | NA
CASSFPYQGAGGYTF | TGTGCCAGCAGTTTCCCATACCAGGGGGCGGGTGGCTACACCTTC | TRBJ1-2 | TRBD1 | TRBV28 | NA
CASSPNSGYGYTF | TGTGCCAGCAGCCCCAACTCCGGATATGGCTACACCTTC | TRBJ1-2 | NA | TRBV7-3 | NA
CASSQDRGATGELFF | TGTGCCAGCAGCCAAGATAGAGGGGCCACCGGGGAGCTGTTTTTT | TRBJ2-2 | NA | TRBV14 | NA
CAIGTENEKLFF | TGTGCCATCGGGACAGAGAATGAAAAACTGTTTTTT | TRBJ1-4 | TRBD1 | TRBV10-3 | many
CASSGGPGMAKNIQYF | TGTGCCAGCAGTGGGGGCCCTGGGATGGCCAAAAACATTCAGTACTTC | TRBJ2-4 | NA | TRBV6-1 | NA
CASSDSSVGGTEAFF | TGTGCCAGCAGTGACTCGAGCGTCGGAGGCACTGAAGCTTTCTTT | TRBJ1-1 | NA | TRBV6-4 | few
CASSFTDTQYF | TGTGCCAGCAGCTTCACAGATACGCAGTATTTT | TRBJ2-3 | NA | TRBV7-9 | few
CASSPYGSYEQYF | TGTGCCAGCAGCCCCTACGGCTCCTACGAGCAGTACTTC | TRBJ2-7 | NA | TRBV28 | few
CASSQDGPGAGYGYTF | TGCGCCAGCAGCCAAGATGGTCCGGGGGCCGGCTATGGCTACACCTTC | TRBJ1-2 | NA | TRBV4-3 | NA
CSVRADTQYF | TGCAGCGTTCGTGCAGATACGCAGTATTTT | TRBJ2-3 | NA | TRBV29-1 | many
CASSRSGTVWGFSEQYF | TGTGCCAGTAGCCGAAGTGGGACAGTATGGGGTTTCAGCGAGCAGTACTTC | TRBJ2-7 | TRBD1 | TRBV19 | NA
CASGTSGREGEQFF | TGCGCCAGTGGGACTAGCGGGAGAGAGGGGGAGCAGTTCTTC | TRBJ2-1 | TRBD2 | TRBV4-1 | few
CASSLQVAGVTDTQYF | TGCGCCAGCAGCTTACAAGTAGCGGGAGTCACAGATACGCAGTATTTT | TRBJ2-3 | TRBD2 | TRBV5-1 | few
CASSLQGADNSPLHF | TGTGCCAGCAGCCTACAGGGGGCCGATAATTCACCCCTCCACTTT | TRBJ1-6 | TRBD1 | TRBV2 | many
CASASDKGRAQYF | TGTGCTAGTGCTTCCGACAAGGGAAGGGCGCAGTATTTT | TRBJ2-3 | NA | TRBV12-5 | NA
CASSIPLGGTETQYF | TGTGCCAGCAGCATCCCTCTTGGGGGGACAGAGACCCAGTACTTC | TRBJ2-5 | NA | TRBV28 | NA
CASSNRRVTPDTQYF | TGTGCCAGCAGTAACAGACGGGTGACGCCAGATACGCAGTATTTT | TRBJ2-3 | NA | TRBV7-8 | many
CASSAQAGSSYEQYF | TGTGCCAGCAGCGCCCAGGCAGGGAGCTCCTACGAGCAGTACTTC | TRBJ2-7 | NA | TRBV9 | few
CASSLQGEGGTDTQYF | TGTGCCAGCAGCTTACAGGGGGAGGGAGGCACAGATACGCAGTATTTT | TRBJ2-3 | NA | TRBV9 | NA
CASSRDRGETQYF | TGTGCCAGCAGCCGGGACAGGGGAGAGACCCAGTACTTC | TRBJ2-5 | TRBD1 | TRBV11-1 | few
CASRTGARTSGANVLTF | TGTGCCAGCAGGACTGGGGCCCGCACCTCTGGGGCCAACGTCCTGACTTTC | TRBJ2-6 | NA | TRBV7-2 | few
CASSSGPGNEQFF | TGCGCCAGCAGCTCCGGCCCGGGGAATGAGCAGTTCTTC | TRBJ2-1 | NA | TRBV5-1 | few
CASSSDTDTQYF | TGTGCCAGCAGCTCGGACACAGATACGCAGTATTTT | TRBJ2-3 | NA | TRBV5-4 | many